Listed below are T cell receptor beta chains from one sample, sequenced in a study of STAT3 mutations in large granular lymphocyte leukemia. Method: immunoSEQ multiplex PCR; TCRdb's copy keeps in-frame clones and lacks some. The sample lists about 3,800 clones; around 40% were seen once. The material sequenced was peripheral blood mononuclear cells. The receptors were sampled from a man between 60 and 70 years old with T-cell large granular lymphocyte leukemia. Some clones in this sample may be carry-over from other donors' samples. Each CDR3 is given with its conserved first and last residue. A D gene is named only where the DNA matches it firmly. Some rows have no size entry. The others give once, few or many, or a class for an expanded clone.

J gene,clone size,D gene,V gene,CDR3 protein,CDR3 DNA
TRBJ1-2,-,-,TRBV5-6,CASSLSRTTGYTF,TGTGCCAGCAGCTTGAGCAGGACGACTGGCTACACCTTC
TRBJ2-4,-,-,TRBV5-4,CASSRGRENIQYF,TGTGCCAGCAGCCGGGGTAGGGAAAACATTCAGTACTTC
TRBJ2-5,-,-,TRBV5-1,CASSLEPGGETQYF,TGCGCCAGCAGCTTGGAGCCAGGAGGAGAGACCCAGTACTTC
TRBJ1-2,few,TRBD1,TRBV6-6,CASSTGTGGIYGYTF,TGTGCCAGTAGTACCGGGACAGGGGGCATCTATGGCTACACCTTC
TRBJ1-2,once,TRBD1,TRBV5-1,CASSFGQAHYGYTF,TGCGCCAGCAGTTTCGGACAGGCACACTATGGCTACACCTTC
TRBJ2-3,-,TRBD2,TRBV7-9,CASSLYSGGDYF,TGTGCCAGCAGCTTATATAGCGGGGGGGACTATTTT
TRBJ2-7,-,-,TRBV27,CASSPGYSSYEQYF,TGTGCCAGCTCCCCGGGGTATAGCTCCTACGAGCAGTACTTC
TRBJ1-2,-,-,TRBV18,CASSPGETGYGYTF,TGTGCCAGCTCACCAGGTGAGACCGGCTATGGCTACACCTTC
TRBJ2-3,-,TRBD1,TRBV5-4,CASSSGQYTDTQYF,TGTGCCAGCAGCTCGGGACAGTACACAGATACGCAGTATTTT
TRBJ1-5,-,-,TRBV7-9,CASSFGAGQPQHF,TGTGCCAGCAGCTTCGGGGCGGGACAGCCCCAGCATTTT
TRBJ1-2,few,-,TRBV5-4,CASSLESRLYTF,TGTGCCAGCAGCTTGGAGTCCCGTCTCTACACCTTC
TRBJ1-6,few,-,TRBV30,CAWSKTGYGSPLHF,TGTGCCTGGAGTAAAACAGGGTACGGTTCACCCCTCCACTTT
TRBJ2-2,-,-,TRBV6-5,CASRRDSGATGELFF,TGTGCCAGCAGGCGGGACTCGGGGGCCACCGGGGAGCTGTTTTTT
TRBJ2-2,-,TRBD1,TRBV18,CASSMGQGNTGELFF,TGTGCCAGCTCGATGGGACAGGGAAACACCGGGGAGCTGTTTTTT
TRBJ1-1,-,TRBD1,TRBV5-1,CASSLLTGEVVNTEAFF,TGCGCCAGCAGCTTGTTGACAGGGGAAGTGGTGAACACTGAAGCTTTCTTT
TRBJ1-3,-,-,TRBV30,CAWTRFSGNTIYF,TGTGCCTGGACACGGTTCTCTGGAAACACCATATATTTT
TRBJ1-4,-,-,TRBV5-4,CASSSGITNEKLFF,TGTGCCAGCAGCTCGGGGATAACTAATGAAAAACTGTTTTTT
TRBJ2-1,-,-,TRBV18,CASSPPVGEGNEQFF,TGTGCCAGCTCACCACCCGTGGGAGAGGGCAATGAGCAGTTCTTC
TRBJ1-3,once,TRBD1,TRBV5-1,CASRDRVDTIYF,TGCGCCAGCAGAGACAGGGTTGACACCATATATTTT
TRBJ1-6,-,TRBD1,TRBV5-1,CASSTGQGASPLHF,TGCGCCAGCAGCACCGGACAGGGGGCTTCACCCCTCCACTTT
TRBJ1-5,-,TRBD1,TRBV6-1,CASRGGQGNQPQHF,TGTGCCAGCAGGGGGGGACAGGGGAATCAGCCCCAGCATTTT
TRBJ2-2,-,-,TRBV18,CASSTNTGELFF,TGTGCCAGCTCAACGAACACCGGGGAGCTGTTTTTT